A single sample is the source of the 30 T cell receptor beta chains below, sequenced in a study of cytomegalovirus exposure and HLA in healthy donors. The PCR employed 60 Vbeta primers together with 13 Jbeta primers. Clones were sequenced by immunoSEQ multiplex PCR, and TCRdb holds only the in-frame ones, with some missing. The sample includes about 200,000 clones, roughly 73% seen only once; the top ten take over 1.5%. Sequencing was done on a sample of PBMCs. These receptors originate from a woman in her thirties in good health and CMV-seronegative.

V is TRBV7-9 and J is TRBJ1-4; 7 bases map to TRBD1. This CDR3 spans 14 amino acids. Germline V gene lookup returns CDR1 SEHNR and CDR2 FQNEAQ (reference sequence). The V and J ends lost 5 bases and 5 bases, in that order; junction bases with no gene match: 5. CDR3 sequence (DNA): TGTGCCAGCAGCGACCGGGACAGAAATGAAAAACTGTTTTTT. This gives the protein CASSDRDRNEKLFF.

This clone has only a few counts. The chain is built from TRBV6-5 and TRBJ1-2; 7 bases line up with TRBD1. J was trimmed by 2 bases and V by 4 bases; bases with no gene match: 10. The CDR3 runs 16 residues. Germline V gene sequence: CDR1 MNHEY, CDR2 SVGAGI. The CDR3 DNA sequence: TGTGCCAGCAGTTTGACAGGGATGGTTTCCAACTATGGCTACACCTTC. This codes for CASSLTGMVSNYGYTF.

This clone was seen a single time. Other nucleotide sequences from this sample produce the same CDR3. The chain recombines TRBV6-1 with TRBJ1-6, with 11 nucleotides matching TRBD1. Germline assignment: CDR1 MNHNS and CDR2 SASEGT. With 5 bases clipped from V and 10 bases from J, the junction kept 4 bases outside the gene matches. The CDR3 consists of 14 residues. For the CDR3, the DNA is TGTGCCAGCAGTTCGGACAGGGGGCTATCACCCCTCCACTTT. Amino acid sequence: CASSSDRGLSPLHF.

V gene TRBV7-3 combines with J gene TRBJ1-5; D call uncertain. Trimming took off 5 bases at V and 6 bases at J, with 14 bases between the two ends. The CDR3 has 14 amino acids. Germline CDR1 reads SGHTA; CDR2 reads FQGTGA. The CDR3 sequence is CASSQGPPGQPQHF. In DNA, the CDR3 is TGTGCCAGCAGCCAAGGCCCGCCGGGTCAGCCCCAGCATTTT.

V usage is TRBV7-8 and J usage is TRBJ2-7; 7 bases fit TRBD2. V was clipped by 0 bases and J by 7 bases; unmatched bases: 15. In germline, CDR1 is SGHVS, CDR2 FQNEAQ. This CDR3 has 17 residues. The CDR3 spells CASSLAGLAVSPEEQYF. CDR3 nucleotide sequence: TGTGCCAGCAGCTTAGCTGGGCTAGCGGTCTCCCCGGAGGAGCAGTACTTC. Drawing the rest from reference TRBV7-8 and TRBJ2-7, the complete variable domain is GAGVSQSPRYKVAKRGQDVALRCDPISGHVSLFWYQQALGQGPEFLTYFQNEAQLDKSGLPSDRFFAERPEGSVSTLKIQRTQQEDSAVYLCASSLAGLAVSPEEQYFGPGTRLTVT.

The chain combines TRBV5-1 with TRBJ2-1, with TRBD2 matching over 7 bases. Germline V lookup: CDR1 SGHRS, CDR2 YFSETQ. The CDR3 totals 17 residues. V trimming: 4 bases; J trimming: 0 bases; junction bases outside the gene matches: 10. The CDR3 DNA reads TGCGCCAGCAGCCCTCCCGGGGGGATGAGCTCCTACAATGAGCAGTTCTTC. Protein: CASSPPGGMSSYNEQFF.

This clone was detected only once. This chain links TRBV10-3 with TRBJ1-2, with 10 bases aligning to TRBD1. The junction had 5 bases not matched to a gene; V was cut back by 4 bases and J by 3 bases. This CDR3 is 15 amino acids long. Germline V CDR1 and CDR2: ENHRY, SYGVKD. The CDR3 DNA is TGTGCCATCAGTGCCGGGACAGGGGAGGACTATGGCTACACCTTC. Its protein product is CAISAGTGEDYGYTF.

This clone was observed a few times. The genes are TRBV19 and TRBJ2-3; possible D gene TRBD2, 5 bases. CDR1 is LNHDA and CDR2 is SQIVND in the germline V gene (reference sequence). There are 14 residues in the CDR3. V was trimmed by 5 bases and J by 2 bases, leaving 11 bases between them. The CDR3 sequence is CASSARADTDTQYF. The CDR3 bases are TGTGCCAGTAGTGCGAGGGCCGACACAGATACGCAGTATTTT.

The V call is TRBV14, the J call TRBJ2-1; possibly TRBD1 for D (6 bases). This CDR3 is 14 amino acids long. The germline V gene has CDR1 SGHDN and CDR2 FVKESK. Trimming shortened V by 0 bases and J by 7 bases, and 10 bases separated the two germline ends. CDR3 nucleotides: TGTGCCAGCAGCCAAGAGGACAGAAGGAATGAGCAGTTCTTC. Its translation is CASSQEDRRNEQFF.

J is TRBJ1-1 and V is TRBV27; TRBD1 aligns across 10 bases. This CDR3 has 15 amino acids. V shed 6 bases, J shed 3 bases, and the junction held 7 bases outside the gene matches. Per germline, CDR1 MNHEY and CDR2 SMNVEV (reference sequence). The chain's CDR3 is CASRPTTGGYTEAFF. The DNA of the CDR3 is TGTGCCAGCAGACCGACGACAGGGGGCTACACTGAAGCTTTCTTT.

The chain has TRBV6-6 and TRBJ2-1; D unclear. V lost 0 bases, J lost 0 bases, and 9 bases lay in between. This CDR3 is built from 16 residues. CDR1 MNHNY and CDR2 SVGAGI come from the germline V gene (reference sequence). The CDR3 coding sequence is TGTGCCAGCAGTTACTCGGGCTTGAGCTCCTACAATGAGCAGTTCTTC. Translated, it gives CASSYSGLSSYNEQFF.

The chain joins TRBV27 to TRBJ2-7; possible D gene TRBD1, 6 bases. V lost 0 bases, J lost 3 bases, and 12 bases lay in between. The CDR3 totals 15 residues. The V gene's germline CDR1 is MNHEY and CDR2 SMNVEV (reference sequence). CDR3 loop: CASSLSPGHFYEQYF. As DNA, the CDR3 is TGTGCCAGCAGTTTATCCCCGGGACACTTCTACGAGCAGTACTTC.

The chain uses TRBV10-3 and TRBJ2-5; tentatively, D is TRBD2 (7 bases). The CDR3 sequence is 13 residues long. Germline V gene data show CDR1 as ENHRY and CDR2 as SYGVKD. With 6 bases removed from V and 5 bases from J, the gap between germline ends came to 13 bases. CDR3 coding DNA: TGTGCCATCAGGGGGGGGGCCGGGGAGACCCAGTACTTC. Protein: CAIRGGAGETQYF.

The table lists this clone with a few counts. CDR3: CASSLGGQGKETQYF. CDR3 bases: TGCGCCAGCAGCTTGGGGGGACAGGGAAAAGAGACCCAGTACTTC. This chain joins TRBV5-1 and TRBJ2-5; TRBD1 agrees at 9 bases. The CDR3 runs 15 residues. Per germline, CDR1 SGHRS and CDR2 YFSETQ. J lost 3 bases, V lost 0 bases, and 3 bases had no gene match.

The chain carries TRBV5-1 and TRBJ2-4, with 8 positions matching TRBD1. The ends lost 3 bases at V and 8 bases at J; junction bases unmatched: 4. CDR3 size: 13 residues. Germline V lookup: CDR1 SGHRS, CDR2 YFSETQ. The CDR3 reads CASSYGTGDIQYF. The CDR3 DNA reads TGCGCCAGCAGCTACGGGACAGGTGACATTCAGTACTTC.

V gene TRBV19 combines with J gene TRBJ2-2; a weak D match, TRBD2 (6 bases). The CDR3 sequence is 13 residues long. CDR1 is LNHDA and CDR2 is SQIVND in the germline V gene (reference sequence). The V gene lost 10 bases and the J gene lost 4 bases, with 13 bases spanning the gap. This CDR3 reads CATPAGFTGELFF. In nucleotides, the CDR3 is TGTGCCACCCCCGCGGGGTTCACCGGGGAGCTGTTTTTT.

CDR3 in amino acids: CASSSRTGSTEKLFF. The CDR3 DNA sequence: TGTGCCAGCAGTTCCCGGACAGGGTCGACGGAAAAACTGTTTTTT. J is TRBJ1-4 and V is TRBV27; 8 nucleotides match TRBD1. Germline CDR1 and CDR2: MNHEY and SMNVEV (reference sequence). The CDR3 has 15 residues. The trim removed 4 bases at V and 8 bases at J, leaving 9 bases unmatched.

This chain connects TRBV7-2 to TRBJ2-7; D unclear. This CDR3 contains 14 residues. The V gene's germline CDR1 is SGHTA and CDR2 FQGNSA. V dropped 2 bases and J dropped 0 bases, with 8 bases sitting between them. The CDR3 spells CASSLSEASYEQYF. DNA of the CDR3: TGTGCCAGCAGCTTATCAGAGGCCTCCTACGAGCAGTACTTC.

About this clone: One end of the junction varies from germline; a read error may be responsible. The same CDR3 also results from other DNA sequences found in this sample. This sequence joins TRBV7-9 and TRBJ2-3; possible D gene TRBD2, 5 bases. The CDR3 has 17 amino acids. Germline-derived CDR1 and CDR2 are SEHNR and FQNEAQ (reference sequence). CDR3 region: CASSLAAGSSDTDTQYF. The CDR3 nucleotides read TGTGCCAGCAGCTTAGCGGCCGGTAGTAGCGACACAGATACGCAATATTTT.

There are a few counts of this clone. This sequence joins TRBV7-2 and TRBJ2-3, with TRBD2 matching over 7 bases. J was trimmed by 1 base and V by 4 bases; bases with no gene match: 8. This CDR3 contains 16 residues. Germline-derived CDR1 and CDR2 are SGHTA and FQGNSA. In DNA, the CDR3 is TGTGCCAGCAGCTACCCCAGGCGGGAGCGCACAGATACGCAGTATTTT. Its protein product is CASSYPRRERTDTQYF.

This clone has only one observation. J is TRBJ1-4 and V is TRBV5-1; possible D gene TRBD1, 6 bases. This CDR3 is 14 amino acids long. V was trimmed by 4 bases and J by 5 bases, leaving 12 bases between them. Germline CDR1 is SGHRS and CDR2 is YFSETQ. In nucleotides, the CDR3 is TGCGCCAGCAGCCACACTCAGGGGAATGAAAAACTGTTTTTT. Amino acids: CASSHTQGNEKLFF.

The gene calls are TRBV5-1 and TRBJ2-7; 9 nucleotides line up with TRBD2. The CDR3 is 14 amino acids. J lost 6 bases, V lost 0 bases, and 4 bases had no gene match. CDR1 is SGHRS and CDR2 is YFSETQ in the germline V gene. CDR3 sequence: CASSLASGVPEQYF. CDR3 DNA: TGCGCCAGCAGCTTGGCTAGCGGGGTTCCCGAGCAGTACTTC.

This clone was counted once. V gene TRBV4-3 combines with J gene TRBJ2-6; 9 bases line up with TRBD1. The CDR3 has 16 amino acids. V lost 4 bases to trimming and J lost 3 bases; unmatched junction nucleotides: 4. Per germline, CDR1 LGHNA and CDR2 YSLEER. The CDR3 DNA follows: TGCGCCAGCAGCCCGGACAGGGGTAGTGGGGCCAACGTCCTGACTTTC. Protein product: CASSPDRGSGANVLTF.

V usage is TRBV4-1 and J usage is TRBJ2-3, with D perhaps TRBD2 (6 bases). V was clipped by 6 bases and J by 2 bases, with 15 bases between them. There are 15 residues in the CDR3. CDR1 and CDR2 (germline): MGHRA, YSYEKL. The CDR3 reads CASSHGTSNTDTQYF. DNA of the CDR3: TGCGCCAGCAGTCATGGGACTTCGAACACAGATACGCAGTATTTT.

The CDR3: CASSRSGTYEQYF. CDR3 DNA: TGCGCCAGCAGTCGATCAGGGACATACGAGCAGTACTTC. The chain couples TRBV5-1 to TRBJ2-7, with D possibly TRBD1 on 6 matching bases. Looked up from germline, CDR1 is SGHRS and CDR2 is YFSETQ. The CDR3 length is 13 residues. V gave up 5 bases and J gave up 4 bases, with 13 bases separating them.

This clone was seen a single time. One junction end does not reproduce the germline sequence, and a read error may be involved. The CDR3 loop is CSSSWETGGPYGYTF. The CDR3 DNA sequence: TGTTCCAGCAGCTGGGAGACAGGGGGCCCCTATGGCTACACCTTC. The chain employs TRBV7-9 and TRBJ1-2; 10 nucleotides agree with TRBD1. This CDR3 comprises 15 residues. CDR1 and CDR2 (germline): SEHNR, FQNEAQ (reference sequence).

This clone has a single count. J is TRBJ1-5 and V is TRBV5-5; 10 nucleotides agree with TRBD1. The CDR3 is made up of 15 amino acids. CDR1 is SGHKS, CDR2 YYEKEE, per germline (reference sequence). Losses at the gene ends were 4 bases for V and 5 bases for J; bases not matched to a gene: 6. In DNA form, the CDR3 reads TGTGCCAGCAGCATGGGACAGGGGATCGATCAGCCCCAGCATTTT. Translation: CASSMGQGIDQPQHF.

This clone showed up just a few times. The V gene is TRBV11-2, the J gene TRBJ1-2; D is unclear. Germline-derived CDR1 and CDR2 are SGHAT and FQNNGV. There are 10 residues in the CDR3. V was shortened by 11 bases and J by 5 bases, with 9 bases between the two germline ends. The CDR3 coding sequence is TGTGCCGCCGGGGAGTATGGCTACACCTTC. It is translated as CAAGEYGYTF. Using reference TRBV11-2 and TRBJ1-2 for the parts outside the CDR3, the full variable domain is EAGVAQSPRYKIIEKRQSVAFWCNPISGHATLYWYQQILGQGPKLLIQFQNNGVVDDSQLPKDRFSAERLKGVDSTLKIQPAKLEDSAVYLCAAGEYGYTFGSGTRLTVV.

The chain uses TRBV6-5 and TRBJ1-2; D is uncertain. Germline CDR1 is MNHEY and CDR2 is SVGAGI. V gave up 0 bases and J gave up 4 bases, with 12 bases separating them. The CDR3 sequence is 15 residues long. The CDR3 DNA is TGTGCCAGCAGTTACTCGACTGTCGGCTCCTATGGCTACACCTTC. Translated: CASSYSTVGSYGYTF.

The chain joins TRBV18 to TRBJ2-1; TRBD2 matches at 11 bases. Trimming took 6 bases from V and 8 from J; bases not matched to a gene: 9. The CDR3 is made up of 15 amino acids. The germline V gene encodes CDR1 KGHSH and CDR2 LQKENI. Here the CDR3 DNA reads TGTGCCAGCTCGCCCCTAGCGGGAGGCGGGGATGAGCAGTTCTTC. Protein product: CASSPLAGGGDEQFF.